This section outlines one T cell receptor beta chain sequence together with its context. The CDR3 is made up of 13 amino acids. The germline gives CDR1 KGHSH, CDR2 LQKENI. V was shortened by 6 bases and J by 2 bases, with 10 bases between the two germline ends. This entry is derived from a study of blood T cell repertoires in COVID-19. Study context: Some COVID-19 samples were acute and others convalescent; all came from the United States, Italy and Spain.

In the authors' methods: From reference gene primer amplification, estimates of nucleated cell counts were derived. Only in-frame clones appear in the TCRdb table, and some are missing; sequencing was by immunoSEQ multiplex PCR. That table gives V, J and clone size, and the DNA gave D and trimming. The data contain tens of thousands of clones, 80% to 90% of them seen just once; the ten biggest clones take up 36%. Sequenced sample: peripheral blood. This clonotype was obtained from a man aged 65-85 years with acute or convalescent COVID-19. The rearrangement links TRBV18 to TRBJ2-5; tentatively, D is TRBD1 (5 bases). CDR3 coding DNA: TGTGCCAGCTCGGGGCGCCGGCAAGAGACCCAGTACTTC. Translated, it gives CASSGRRQETQYF. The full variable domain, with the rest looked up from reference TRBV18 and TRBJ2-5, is NAGVMQNPRHLVRRRGQEARLRCSPMKGHSHVYWYRQLPEEGLKFMVYLQKENIIDESGMPKERFSAEFPKEGPSILRIQQVVRGDSAAYFCASSGRRQETQYFGPGTRLLVL.